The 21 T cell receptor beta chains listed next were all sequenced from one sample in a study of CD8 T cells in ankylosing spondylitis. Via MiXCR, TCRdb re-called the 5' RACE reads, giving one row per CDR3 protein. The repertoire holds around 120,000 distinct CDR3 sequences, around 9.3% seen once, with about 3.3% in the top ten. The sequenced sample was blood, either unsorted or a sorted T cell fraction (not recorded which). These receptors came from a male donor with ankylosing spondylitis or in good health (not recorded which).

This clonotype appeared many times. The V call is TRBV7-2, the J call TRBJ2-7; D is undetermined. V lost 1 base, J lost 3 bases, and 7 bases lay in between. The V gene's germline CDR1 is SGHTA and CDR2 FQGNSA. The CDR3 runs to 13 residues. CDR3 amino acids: CASSLGPGYEQYF. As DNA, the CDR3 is TGTGCCAGCAGCTTAGGTCCCGGCTACGAGCAGTACTTC.

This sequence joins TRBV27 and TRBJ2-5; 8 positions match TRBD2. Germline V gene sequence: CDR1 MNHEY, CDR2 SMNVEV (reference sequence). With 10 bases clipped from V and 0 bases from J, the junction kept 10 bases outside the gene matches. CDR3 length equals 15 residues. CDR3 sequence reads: CATGGGLVNQETQYF. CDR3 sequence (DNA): TGTGCCACGGGGGGGGGGCTGGTAAACCAAGAGACCCAGTACTTC.

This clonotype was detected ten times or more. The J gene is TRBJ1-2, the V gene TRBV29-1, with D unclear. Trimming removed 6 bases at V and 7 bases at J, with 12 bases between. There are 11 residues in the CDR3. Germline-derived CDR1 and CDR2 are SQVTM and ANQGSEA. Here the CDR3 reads CSVERGGGYTF. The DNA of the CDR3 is TGCAGCGTAGAGCGGGGAGGTGGCTACACCTTC.

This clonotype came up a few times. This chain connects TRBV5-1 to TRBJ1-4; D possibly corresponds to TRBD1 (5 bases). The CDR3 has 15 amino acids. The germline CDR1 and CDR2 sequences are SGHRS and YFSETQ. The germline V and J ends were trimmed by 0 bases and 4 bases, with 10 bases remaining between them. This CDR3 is CASSLGRAINEKLFF. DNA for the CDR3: TGCGCCAGCAGCTTGGGCAGGGCAATTAATGAAAAACTGTTTTTT.

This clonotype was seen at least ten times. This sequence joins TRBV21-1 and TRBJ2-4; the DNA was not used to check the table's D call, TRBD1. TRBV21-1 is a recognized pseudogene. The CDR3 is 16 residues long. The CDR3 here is CASRKLGYRAKNIQYF. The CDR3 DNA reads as TGTGCCAGCAGGAAGCTTGGCTACAGGGCCAAAAACATTCAGTACTTC.

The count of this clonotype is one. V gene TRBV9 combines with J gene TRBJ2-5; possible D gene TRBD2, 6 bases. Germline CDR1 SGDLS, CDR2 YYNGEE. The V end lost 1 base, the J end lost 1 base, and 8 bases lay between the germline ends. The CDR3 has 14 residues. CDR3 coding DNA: TGTGCCAGCAGCGTAACGGGACTCCAAGAGACCCAGTACTTC. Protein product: CASSVTGLQETQYF.

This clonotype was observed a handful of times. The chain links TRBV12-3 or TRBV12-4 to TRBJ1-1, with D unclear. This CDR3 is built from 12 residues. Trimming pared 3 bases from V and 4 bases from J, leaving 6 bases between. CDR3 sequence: CASSFRSTEAFF. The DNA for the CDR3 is TGTGCCAGCAGTTTTAGAAGCACTGAAGCTTTCTTT.

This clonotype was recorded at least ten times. The CDR3 protein is CASKVGPYEQYF. The DNA of the CDR3 is TGTGCCTCTAAGGTGGGGCCCTACGAGCAGTACTTC. The chain links TRBV6-5 to TRBJ2-7; TRBD1 is a possible D gene (5 bases). The CDR3 consists of 12 residues. Deletions cut 11 bases from V and 2 bases from J, with 13 bases between. Looked up from germline, CDR1 is MNHEY and CDR2 is SVGAGI.

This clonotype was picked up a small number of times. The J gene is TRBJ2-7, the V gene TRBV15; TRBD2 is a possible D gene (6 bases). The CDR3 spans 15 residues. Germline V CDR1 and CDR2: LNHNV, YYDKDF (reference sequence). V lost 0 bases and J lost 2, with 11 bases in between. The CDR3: CATSREDGSPYEQYF. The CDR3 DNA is TGTGCCACCAGCAGAGAGGACGGGAGTCCCTACGAGCAGTACTTC. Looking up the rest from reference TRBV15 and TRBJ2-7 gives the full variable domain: DAMVIQNPRYQVTQFGKPVTLSCSQTLNHNVMYWYQQKSSQAPKLLFHYYDKDFNNEADTPDNFQSRRPNTSFCFLDIRSPGLGDTAMYLCATSREDGSPYEQYFGPGTRLTVT.

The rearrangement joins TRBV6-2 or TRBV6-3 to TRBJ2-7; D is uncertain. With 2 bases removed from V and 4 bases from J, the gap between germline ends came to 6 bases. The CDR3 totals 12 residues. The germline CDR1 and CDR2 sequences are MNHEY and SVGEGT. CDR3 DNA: TGTGCCAGCAGTTACGGGCCGTACGAGCAGTACTTC. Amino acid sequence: CASSYGPYEQYF.

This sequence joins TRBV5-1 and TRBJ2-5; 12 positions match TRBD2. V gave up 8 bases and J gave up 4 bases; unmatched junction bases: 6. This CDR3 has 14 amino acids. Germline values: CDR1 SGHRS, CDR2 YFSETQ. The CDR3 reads CASHRGLAGETQYF. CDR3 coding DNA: TGCGCCAGTCACAGGGGACTAGCGGGAGAGACCCAGTACTTC.

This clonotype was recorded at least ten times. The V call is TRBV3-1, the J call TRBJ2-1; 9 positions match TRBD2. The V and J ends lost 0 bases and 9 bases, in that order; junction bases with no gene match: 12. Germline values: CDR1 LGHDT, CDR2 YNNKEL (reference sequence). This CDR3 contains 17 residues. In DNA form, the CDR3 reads TGTGCCAGCAGCCAAGAGATAGCGGGAGATTACAGTGGTGAGCAGTTCTTC. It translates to CASSQEIAGDYSGEQFF.

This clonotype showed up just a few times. This chain's CDR3 is CASSASAGGAYNEQFF. In nucleotides, the CDR3 is TGTGCCAGCAGCGCCTCAGCGGGAGGGGCCTACAATGAGCAGTTCTTC. This chain uses TRBV25-1 with TRBJ2-1; 10 nucleotides align to TRBD2. The CDR3 is made up of 16 amino acids. The junction had 7 bases not matched to a gene; V was cut back by 6 bases and J by 2 bases. CDR1 is MGHDK and CDR2 is SYGVNS in the germline V gene.

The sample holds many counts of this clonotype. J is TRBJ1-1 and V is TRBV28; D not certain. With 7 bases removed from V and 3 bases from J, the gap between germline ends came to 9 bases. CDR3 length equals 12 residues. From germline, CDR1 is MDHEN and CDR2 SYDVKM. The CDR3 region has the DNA TGTGCCAGCACCCTGTGGGACACTGAAGCTTTCTTT. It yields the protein CASTLWDTEAFF. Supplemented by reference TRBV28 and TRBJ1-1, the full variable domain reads DVKVTQSSRYLVKRTGEKVFLECVQDMDHENMFWYRQDPGLGLRLIYFSYDVKMKEKGDIPEGYSVSREKKERFSLILESASTNQTSMYLCASTLWDTEAFFGQGTRLTVV.

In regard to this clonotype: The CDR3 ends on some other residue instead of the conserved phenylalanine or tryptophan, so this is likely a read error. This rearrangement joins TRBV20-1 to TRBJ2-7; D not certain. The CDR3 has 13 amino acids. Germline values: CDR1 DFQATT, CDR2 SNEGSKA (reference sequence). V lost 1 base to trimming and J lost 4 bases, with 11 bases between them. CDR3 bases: TGCAGTGCTAGAGGAGCGATCGGGTACGAGCAGTACTTG. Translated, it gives CSARGAIGYEQYL.

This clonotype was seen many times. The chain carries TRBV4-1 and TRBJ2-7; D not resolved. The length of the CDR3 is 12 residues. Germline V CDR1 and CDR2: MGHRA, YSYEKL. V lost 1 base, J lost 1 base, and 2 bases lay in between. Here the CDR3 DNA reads TGCGCCAGCAGCCAAGGATCCTACGAGCAGTACTTC. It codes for CASSQGSYEQYF.

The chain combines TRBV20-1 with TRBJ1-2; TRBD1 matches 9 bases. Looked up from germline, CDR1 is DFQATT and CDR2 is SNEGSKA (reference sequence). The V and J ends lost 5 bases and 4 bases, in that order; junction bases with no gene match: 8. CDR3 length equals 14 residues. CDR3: CSASQGAQGYGYTF. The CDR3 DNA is TGCAGTGCTTCACAGGGGGCTCAGGGCTATGGCTACACCTTC.

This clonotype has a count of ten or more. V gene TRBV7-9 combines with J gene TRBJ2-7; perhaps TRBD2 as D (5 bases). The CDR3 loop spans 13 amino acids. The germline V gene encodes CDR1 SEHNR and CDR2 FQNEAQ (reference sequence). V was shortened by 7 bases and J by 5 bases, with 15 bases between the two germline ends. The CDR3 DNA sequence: TGTGCCAGCAACCCGTTTGCCGGGGACGAGCAGTACTTC. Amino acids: CASNPFAGDEQYF.

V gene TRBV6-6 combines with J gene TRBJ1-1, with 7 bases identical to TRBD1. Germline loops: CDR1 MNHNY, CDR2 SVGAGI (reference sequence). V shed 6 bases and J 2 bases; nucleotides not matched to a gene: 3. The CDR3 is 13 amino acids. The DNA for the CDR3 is TGTGCCAGCAGCGACAGGGTCAACACTGAAGCTTTCTTT. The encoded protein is CASSDRVNTEAFF.

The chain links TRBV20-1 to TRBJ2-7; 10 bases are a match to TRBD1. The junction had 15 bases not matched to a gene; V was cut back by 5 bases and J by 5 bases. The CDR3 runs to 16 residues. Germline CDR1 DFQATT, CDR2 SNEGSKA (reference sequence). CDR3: CSARRPGTGVGDEQYF. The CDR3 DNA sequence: TGCAGTGCTCGAAGACCCGGGACAGGGGTCGGTGACGAGCAGTACTTC.

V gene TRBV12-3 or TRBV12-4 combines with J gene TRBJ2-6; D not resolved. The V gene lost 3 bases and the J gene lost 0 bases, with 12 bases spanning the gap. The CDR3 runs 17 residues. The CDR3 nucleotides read TGTGCCAGCAGTTTTAGAATCTTCAGCTCTGGGGCCAACGTCCTGACTTTC. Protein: CASSFRIFSSGANVLTF.